This T cell receptor beta chain is from a study of cytomegalovirus exposure and HLA in healthy donors. Study outcomes and limitations: Donor immune exposure was known only as CMV serostatus.

The PCR had 60 Vbeta and 13 Jbeta primers. This table comes from immunoSEQ multiplex PCR, and its TCRdb copy is limited to in-frame clones, with some not included. The profile shows around 91,000 clones, 55% to 65% of them singletons. A word on this clone: Its specificity is not known.

The sequence came from a human donor in good health. The sequencing sample was made of PBMCs.

CDR3 sequence reads: CASSLPAGTGGEKLFF. Written as DNA, the CDR3 is TGTGCCAGCAGCTTACCGGCCGGGACAGGAGGCGAAAAACTGTTTTTT. The rearrangement links TRBV7-9 to TRBJ1-4, with 8 bases aligning to TRBD1. With 2 bases clipped from V and 8 bases from J, the junction kept 10 bases outside the gene matches. This CDR3 is built from 16 residues. Germline lookup yields CDR1 SEHNR and CDR2 FQNEAQ (reference sequence).